Included here is one TCR beta chain sequence, with context. The antigen remains unidentified. The CDR3 contains 11 residues. Per the germline V gene, CDR1 is SGHRS and CDR2 is YFSETQ. This entry is derived from a study of CXCR3-negative and CXCR3-positive naive CD8 T cells. The authors prepared UMI-labeled TRB cDNA libraries by 5' RACE. TCRdb re-analyzed the 5' RACE reads; it lists each CDR3 protein once, without DNA. The table counts around 130,000 distinct CDR3 sequences; approximately 0.54% lies in the top ten. Regarding the study as a whole: Against CXCR3-negative naive cells, CXCR3-positive naive cells showed more hydrophobic TRB CDR3s.

The V gene is TRBV5-1, the J gene TRBJ2-7. The source of this sequence is a human donor in good health. Some clones in this sample may be carry-over from other donors' samples. Sample: naive CXCR3+ CD8+ T cells from blood. Subset reported: CD45RO-CCR7+CD27+CD95- naive CD8+ T cells expressing CXCR3 (TNR3+). Here the CDR3 reads CASSSPYEQYF.